This TCR beta chain was sequenced for a study of PD-L1 blockade in urothelial cancer. Study background: Patients with male sex and bladder-origin urothelial cancer accounted for about nine tenths of the roughly 29 enrolled. Patients had undergone 0 to 3 prior chemotherapy regimens. Blood was tested 3 weeks (second dose) and 6 weeks into treatment. The study recovered a median of 141,255 T cells per blood sample.

The CDR3 sequence is 13 residues long. The germline V gene has CDR1 GTSNPN and CDR2 SVGIG (reference sequence). Deletions cut 2 bases from V and 1 base from J, with 8 bases between. In its sample, this clone was seen a few times. Some clones are missing from TCRdb's copy, which holds only in-frame ones; the method was immunoSEQ multiplex PCR. This table holds some 60,000 clones, about 86% found once. The V and J genes are TRBV30 and TRBJ1-1; the D is unclear. This receptor was taken from a man over 45 with urothelial cancer. The specimen comprised PBMCs, sampled around atezolizumab (anti-PD-L1) treatment. CDR3 residues: CAWSRSQNTEAFF. CDR3 in DNA: TGTGCCTGGAGTCGAAGCCAGAACACTGAAGCTTTCTTT.